The clone carrying this TCR beta chain has a count of ten or more. TCRdb reprocessed the 5' RACE reads via MiXCR and lists one record per CDR3 protein. Here the sample spans around 340,000 distinct CDR3 sequences, roughly 13% being singletons. This sample was included in a study of T-cell memory formation after mild COVID-19. This clonotype originated in a man aged 18 to 30 who had mild COVID-19 (a few samples of this study predate the infection). Cell type and time point are not known. The sample was PBMCs or a T cell subset sorted from them (not recorded which).

Here the CDR3 DNA reads TGTGCCAGCAGTGAAGTGGAAGAGACCCAGTACTTC. Translating it yields CASSEVEETQYF. The J gene is TRBJ2-5, the V gene TRBV12-3 or TRBV12-4; no reliable D call. This CDR3 has 12 residues. Trimming stripped 5 bases from V and 3 bases from J, with 7 bases between.